One sample yielded the 13 T cell receptor beta chains listed below, sequenced in a study of early T cells in non-severe SARS-CoV-2 infection. MiXCR, run by TCRdb on the 5' RACE reads, gives a single entry per CDR3 protein. Among some 87,000 distinct CDR3 sequences, 12% to 15% were seen once, and the ten largest hold roughly 1.4%. Sequenced: whole blood. These receptors were taken from an adult who was a healthcare worker with PCR-confirmed SARS-CoV-2 infection or an uninfected control (not recorded which).

This clonotype was observed at least ten times. V usage is TRBV18 and J usage is TRBJ1-1; D is uncertain. V was trimmed by 1 base and J by 2 bases, leaving 5 bases between them. This CDR3 has 13 residues. Germline assignment: CDR1 KGHSH and CDR2 LQKENI. The CDR3 loop is CASSPHHNTEAFF. The CDR3 bases are TGTGCCAGCTCACCACATCATAACACTGAAGCTTTCTTT.

The V call is TRBV9, the J call TRBJ2-3; no clear D gene. V lost 0 bases and J 3 bases, leaving 5 bases between the germline ends. The CDR3 totals 13 residues. Germline values: CDR1 SGDLS, CDR2 YYNGEE. Written as DNA, the CDR3 is TGTGCCAGCAGCGTAGGAGCTACAGATACGCAGTATTTT. This translates into CASSVGATDTQYF.

In this sample, this clonotype turned up a few times. The chain joins TRBV12-3 or TRBV12-4 to TRBJ1-1; D gene unclear. The CDR3 is 15 residues long. V shed 0 bases and J shed 5 bases, with 13 bases lying between them. CDR3 amino acids: CASSLAEHGRTEAFF. The DNA of the CDR3 is TGTGCCAGCAGTTTAGCGGAACATGGGAGGACTGAAGCTTTCTTT.

The rearrangement links TRBV7-9 to TRBJ2-3; D remains ambiguous. The germline V gene has CDR1 SEHNR and CDR2 FQNEAQ (reference sequence). CDR3 length: 14 residues. V lost 0 bases and J 6 bases, leaving 10 bases between the germline ends. CDR3 sequence: CASSLAWSGDTQYF. The CDR3 nucleotides read TGTGCCAGCAGCTTAGCGTGGTCGGGTGATACGCAGTATTTT.

The chain is built from TRBV15 and TRBJ2-5, with D unresolved. V was pared by 3 bases and J by 5 bases, with 10 bases between. CDR3 length: 13 residues. Germline V CDR1 and CDR2: LNHNV, YYDKDF (reference sequence). The DNA of the CDR3 is TGTGCCACCAGCAGGGGAAGTAGGGAGACCCAGTACTTC. Translated: CATSRGSRETQYF.

This clonotype occurred a few times. This chain connects TRBV7-2 to TRBJ2-3; 9 bases agree with TRBD2. With V trimmed by 5 bases and J by 7 bases, 7 bases remained unmatched. Germline CDR1 and CDR2: SGHTA and FQGNSA. The CDR3 spans 14 residues. CDR3 residues: CASSPLAGRHTQYF. The CDR3 DNA sequence: TGTGCCAGCAGCCCTCTAGCGGGGCGACATACGCAGTATTTT.

Many counts were recorded for this clonotype. The rearrangement links TRBV5-1 to TRBJ2-1; perhaps TRBD2 as D (5 bases). CDR1 and CDR2 from the germline V gene are SGHRS and YFSETQ. The germline V and J ends were trimmed by 4 bases and 9 bases, with 8 bases remaining between them. The CDR3 runs 11 residues. The CDR3 here is CASSRGGEQFF. The CDR3 DNA reads as TGCGCCAGCAGCCGCGGAGGTGAGCAGTTCTTC.

Only a few counts were recorded for this clonotype. The chain is built from TRBV6-5 and TRBJ2-6; the D gene is possibly TRBD2 (5 bases). Germline V lookup: CDR1 MNHEY, CDR2 SVGAGI. V dropped 2 bases and J dropped 2 bases, with 13 bases sitting between them. This CDR3 contains 17 residues. CDR3 nucleotide sequence: TGTGCCAGCAGTTACGGTTCCCCCGGGACTGGGGCCAACGTCCTGACTTTC. It yields the protein CASSYGSPGTGANVLTF.

There are many counts of this clonotype. The genes are TRBV6-5 and TRBJ2-1; 9 bases line up with TRBD2. Trimming removed 6 bases from V and 3 bases from J; junction bases left unmatched: 6. CDR1 and CDR2 from the germline V gene are MNHEY and SVGAGI. The CDR3 is 15 amino acids. CDR3 residues: CASSERGAVYNEQFF. The CDR3 DNA sequence: TGTGCCAGCAGCGAGCGGGGGGCAGTCTACAATGAGCAGTTCTTC.

The chain employs TRBV28 and TRBJ2-7, with TRBD2 as a possible D gene (7 bases). V was pared by 3 bases and J by 4 bases, with 16 bases between. The CDR3 consists of 15 residues. Germline V gene sequence: CDR1 MDHEN, CDR2 SYDVKM. CDR3 amino acids: CASSFPEGGRYEQYF. The CDR3 bases are TGTGCCAGCAGTTTTCCGGAGGGGGGGAGGTACGAGCAGTACTTC.

This clonotype was detected only a few times. The V gene is TRBV20-1, the J gene TRBJ2-5, with D unresolved. Germline lookup yields CDR1 DFQATT and CDR2 SNEGSKA (reference sequence). This CDR3 is built from 11 residues. The V gene lost 4 bases and the J gene lost 3 bases, with 6 bases spanning the gap. CDR3 loop: CSATDEETQYF. For the CDR3, the DNA is TGCAGTGCTACAGACGAAGAGACCCAGTACTTC.

Ten or more counts support this clonotype. The gene calls are TRBV5-6 and TRBJ1-1, with 11 bases lining up with TRBD1. From germline, CDR1 is SGHDT and CDR2 YYEEEE. The CDR3 has 14 amino acids. The V segment lost 4 bases and the J segment 6 bases; nucleotides outside the gene matches: 5. CDR3 DNA sequence: TGTGCCAGCAGCAAGGGACAGGGGGTTTCTGAAGCTTTCTTT. Translating it yields CASSKGQGVSEAFF.

This clonotype has ten or more counts. V usage is TRBV6-2 or TRBV6-3 and J usage is TRBJ1-2; 8 bases agree with TRBD1. Unmatched junction bases numbered 10, after V lost 5 bases and J lost 5 bases. This CDR3 has 15 residues. Germline V gene data show CDR1 as MNHEY and CDR2 as SVGEGT. The CDR3 reads CASSPQAGTGYGYTF. In DNA, the CDR3 is TGTGCCAGCAGTCCTCAAGCCGGGACAGGATATGGCTACACCTTC.